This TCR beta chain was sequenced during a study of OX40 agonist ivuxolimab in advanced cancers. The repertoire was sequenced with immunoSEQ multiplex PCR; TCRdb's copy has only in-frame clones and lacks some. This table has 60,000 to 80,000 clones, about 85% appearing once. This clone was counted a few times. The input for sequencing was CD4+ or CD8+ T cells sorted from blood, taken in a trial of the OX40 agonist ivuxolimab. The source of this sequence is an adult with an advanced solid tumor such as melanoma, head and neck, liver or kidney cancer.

The CDR3: CASSIEARGFSGANVLTF. The CDR3 DNA sequence: TGTGCCAGTAGTATCGAGGCCAGGGGGTTCTCTGGGGCCAACGTCCTGACTTTC. J is TRBJ2-6 and V is TRBV19; 7 bases fit TRBD1. J gave up 0 bases and V 3 bases, and 8 bases lay outside the gene matches. CDR1 and CDR2 (germline): LNHDA, SQIVND (reference sequence). This CDR3 is 18 amino acids long.